This T cell receptor beta chain stems from a study of multiple sclerosis patients with progressive multifocal leukoencephalopathy. Study-wide findings and caveats: No common TRBV or TRBJ usage or pairing appeared at PML. Most PML patients had lower entropy, suggesting less diverse TRB repertoires. The findings' link to JC virus versus immunocompromise remained uncertain. PML-onset expanded TRB clones were detectable before and during natalizumab therapy.

As to time point: more than five months of natalizumab therapy. V lost 5 bases, J lost 3 bases, and 1 base stayed unmatched. The CDR3 length is 14 residues. Germline V gene lookup returns CDR1 MNHNS and CDR2 SASEGT. A remark on this clone: Its antigen is not known.

The protocol was immunoSEQ multiplex PCR, while the TCRdb copy is restricted to in-frame clones and leaves out a portion. The repertoire consists of 25,000 to 35,000 clones, with 85% to 90% occurring once and the leading ten covering about 1.6%. The clonotype originates from a human donor with multiple sclerosis. The chain uses TRBV6-1 and TRBJ2-2, with 9 positions matching TRBD1. This specimen was PBMCs, taken from a patient treated with natalizumab. CDR3 bases: TGTGCCAGCAGTCGACAGGGGGACACCGGGGAGCTGTTTTTT. Residues: CASSRQGDTGELFF.